This T cell receptor (beta chain) derives from a study of T cell responses to AZD1222 COVID-19 vaccine. The method was immunoSEQ multiplex PCR; TCRdb's version includes in-frame clones alone and lacks a portion of them. The sample contains over 120,000 clones, over 90% of which appear only once. This sample comprised peripheral blood, obtained on day 0 of AZD1222 vaccination. The sequence derives from an adult in good health.

In DNA form, the CDR3 reads TGTGCCAGTAGTTCAAGGGGGGGCACTGAAGCTTTCTTT. It is translated as CASSSRGGTEAFF. The gene calls are TRBV19 and TRBJ1-1, with D perhaps matching TRBD1 (6 bases). Germline V gene sequence: CDR1 LNHDA, CDR2 SQIVND (reference sequence). This CDR3 is built from 13 residues. Trimming removed 5 bases at V and 4 bases at J, with 11 bases between.